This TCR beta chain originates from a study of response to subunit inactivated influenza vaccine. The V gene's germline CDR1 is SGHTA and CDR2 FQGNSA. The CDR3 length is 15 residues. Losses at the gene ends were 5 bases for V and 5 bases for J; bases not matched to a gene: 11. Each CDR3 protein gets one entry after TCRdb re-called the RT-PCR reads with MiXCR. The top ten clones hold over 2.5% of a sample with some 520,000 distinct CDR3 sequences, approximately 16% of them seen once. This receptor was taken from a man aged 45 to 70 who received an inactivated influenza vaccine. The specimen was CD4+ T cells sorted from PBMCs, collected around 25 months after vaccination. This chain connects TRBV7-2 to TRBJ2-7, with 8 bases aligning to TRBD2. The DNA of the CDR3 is TGTGCCAGCAGCCTACAAGCGGGAGCCCCCCACGAGCAGTACTTC. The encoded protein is CASSLQAGAPHEQYF.